The rows below give T cell receptor beta chains drawn from one sample of a study of blood T cell repertoires in COVID-19. The table came from immunoSEQ multiplex PCR; TCRdb's copy has only in-frame clones and leaves some out. The data contain around 180,000 clones, under 90% of them singletons. Material for sequencing was peripheral blood. The source is a person aged 70 to 85 with COVID-19, enrolled during active disease. The CDR3 runs from the conserved cysteine through the conserved F or W. D genes are given only for firm matches. Clone size is given for some rows only: seen once, a few or many times, or a class if the clone is expanded.

J: TRBJ1-3
V: TRBV9
D: TRBD1
size: NA
CDR3: CASSSPGTVGNTIYF
DNA: TGTGCCAGCAGCTCGCCCGGGACAGTTGGAAACACCATATATTTT

J: TRBJ2-1
V: TRBV20-1
D: TRBD2
size: NA
CDR3: CSASSRTSGSSYNEQFF
DNA: TGCAGTGCTAGTTCTCGGACTAGCGGGAGCTCCTACAATGAGCAGTTCTTC

J: TRBJ1-6
V: TRBV7-8
D: NA
size: NA
CDR3: CASSLRAGESPLHF
DNA: TGTGCCAGCAGCTTAAGGGCAGGGGAATCACCCCTCCACTTT

J: TRBJ2-2
V: TRBV7-9
D: NA
size: NA
CDR3: CASRAQRDTGELFF
DNA: TGTGCCAGCAGAGCCCAGCGGGACACCGGGGAGCTGTTTTTT

J: TRBJ1-2
V: TRBV5-1
D: TRBD1
size: few
CDR3: CASSIRGQVDGYTF
DNA: TGCGCCAGCAGCATCAGGGGGCAAGTGGATGGCTACACCTTC

J: TRBJ2-1
V: TRBV3-1/TRBV3-2
D: NA
size: NA
CDR3: CASSPLSGAANEQFF
DNA: TGTGCCAGCAGCCCCTTATCGGGAGCGGCCAATGAGCAGTTCTTC

J: TRBJ2-7
V: TRBV10-3
D: NA
size: few
CDR3: CAISVAGSYEQYF
DNA: TGTGCCATCAGTGTGGCAGGATCCTACGAGCAGTACTTC

J: TRBJ2-5
V: TRBV18
D: NA
size: NA
CDR3: CASSFDLQETQYF
DNA: TGTGCCAGCTCATTCGACTTGCAAGAGACCCAGTACTTC

J: TRBJ1-2
V: TRBV7-8
D: NA
size: NA
CDR3: CASSQPKKGRMSAGDYGYTF
DNA: TGTGCCAGCAGCCAACCGAAAAAGGGGAGGATGTCGGCGGGGGACTATGGCTACACCTTC

J: TRBJ2-3
V: TRBV5-6
D: TRBD2
size: once
CDR3: CASSLTSGSTDTQYF
DNA: TGTGCCAGCAGCTTGACTAGCGGAAGCACAGATACGCAGTATTTT

J: TRBJ1-5
V: TRBV6-1
D: NA
size: NA
CDR3: CASSERGGGNQPQHF
DNA: TGTGCCAGCAGTGAGAGAGGGGGGGGCAATCAGCCCCAGCATTTT

J: TRBJ1-6
V: TRBV5-1
D: TRBD1
size: once
CDR3: CASSLGQGASNSPLHF
DNA: TGCGCCAGCAGCTTGGGTCAGGGGGCTTCTAATTCACCCCTCCACTTT

J: TRBJ1-5
V: TRBV11-2
D: NA
size: NA
CDR3: CASSLDRGAGQPQHF
DNA: TGTGCCAGCAGCTTAGATCGGGGGGCCGGGCAGCCCCAGCATTTT

J: TRBJ2-5
V: TRBV28
D: NA
size: NA
CDR3: CASSSWALVAAPRETQYF
DNA: TGTGCCAGCAGTTCGTGGGCTTTAGTAGCGGCCCCGCGGGAGACCCAGTACTTC

J: TRBJ1-6
V: TRBV6-6
D: NA
size: few
CDR3: CASRRGGFDSPLHF
DNA: TGTGCCAGCAGGCGTGGGGGGTTTGATTCACCCCTCCACTTT

J: TRBJ2-5
V: TRBV7-3
D: TRBD1
size: NA
CDR3: CASSEGQQETQYF
DNA: TGTGCCAGCAGCGAGGGACAGCAGGAGACCCAGTACTTC

J: TRBJ2-5
V: TRBV5-4
D: TRBD2
size: NA
CDR3: CASSPEGWGGEETQYF
DNA: TGTGCCAGCAGCCCCGAGGGTTGGGGGGGAGAAGAGACCCAGTACTTC

J: TRBJ2-7
V: TRBV5-1
D: NA
size: NA
CDR3: CASSLRLDYEQYF
DNA: TGCGCCAGCAGCTTGCGACTAGACTACGAGCAGTACTTC

J: TRBJ1-6
V: TRBV6-5
D: NA
size: NA
CDR3: CASLQGSYNSPLHF
DNA: TGTGCCAGCCTTCAGGGTTCCTATAATTCACCCCTCCACTTT

J: TRBJ2-1
V: TRBV6-6
D: TRBD2
size: NA
CDR3: CAGRLAGGYNEQFF
DNA: TGTGCCGGCCGACTAGCGGGAGGCTACAATGAGCAGTTCTTC

J: TRBJ2-7
V: TRBV30
D: TRBD1
size: NA
CDR3: CAWRTGGEITPSSYEQYF
DNA: TGTGCCTGGCGGACAGGGGGCGAGATCACCCCTTCCTCCTACGAGCAGTACTTC

J: TRBJ1-2
V: TRBV7-2
D: TRBD1
size: NA
CDR3: CASSLVGGQGYGYTF
DNA: TGTGCCAGCAGCTTAGTCGGGGGACAGGGGTATGGCTACACCTTC

J: TRBJ2-3
V: TRBV6-2/TRBV6-3
D: TRBD2
size: NA
CDR3: CASSGGRGSTDTQYF
DNA: TGTGCCAGCAGTGGCGGGCGGGGGAGCACAGATACGCAGTATTTT

J: TRBJ2-2
V: TRBV5-8
D: TRBD1
size: NA
CDR3: CASIPKRGGGFSGELFF
DNA: TGTGCCAGCATCCCGAAGCGAGGGGGCGGTTTTTCCGGGGAGCTGTTTTTT

J: TRBJ1-6
V: TRBV5-4
D: NA
size: NA
CDR3: CASSLVYGTSRNSPLHF
DNA: TGTGCCAGCAGCTTGGTTTACGGGACTTCTCGAAATTCACCCCTCCACTTT

J: TRBJ1-5
V: TRBV12-3/TRBV12-4
D: NA
size: NA
CDR3: CASSLNRGQPQHF
DNA: TGTGCCAGCAGTTTAAATCGCGGCCAGCCCCAGCATTTT

J: TRBJ2-2
V: TRBV6-5
D: NA
size: NA
CDR3: CASSPRVTGELFF
DNA: TGTGCCAGCAGCCCGCGGGTCACCGGGGAGCTGTTTTTT

J: TRBJ1-2
V: TRBV12-3/TRBV12-4
D: NA
size: NA
CDR3: CASSRQSDYGYTF
DNA: TGTGCCAGCAGTCGACAGAGTGACTATGGCTACACCTTC

J: TRBJ2-1
V: TRBV2
D: TRBD1
size: NA
CDR3: CASSGQGAHNEQFF
DNA: TGTGCCAGCAGTGGCCAGGGGGCCCACAATGAGCAGTTCTTC

J: TRBJ1-1
V: TRBV7-2
D: NA
size: NA
CDR3: CASSPQGAPRSEAFF
DNA: TGTGCCAGCAGCCCTCAGGGTGCCCCCAGATCTGAAGCTTTCTTT

J: TRBJ2-7
V: TRBV18
D: NA
size: NA
CDR3: CASSPPGTYEQYF
DNA: TGTGCCAGCTCACCCCCCGGGACCTACGAGCAGTACTTC

J: TRBJ2-3
V: TRBV29-1
D: NA
size: NA
CDR3: CSVEFQGSTDTQYF
DNA: TGCAGCGTTGAGTTCCAGGGGAGCACAGATACGCAGTATTTT

J: TRBJ2-5
V: TRBV7-2
D: TRBD1
size: once
CDR3: CASSSGQGFGETQYF
DNA: TGTGCCAGCAGCTCAGGACAGGGGTTCGGAGAGACCCAGTACTTC

J: TRBJ1-4
V: TRBV9
D: TRBD1
size: NA
CDR3: CASSVDRGSEKLFF
DNA: TGTGCCAGCAGCGTGGACAGGGGTTCTGAAAAACTGTTTTTT

J: TRBJ2-5
V: TRBV7-9
D: TRBD1
size: NA
CDR3: CASSSNWGTGVNQRETQYF
DNA: TGTGCCAGCAGCTCAAACTGGGGGACAGGAGTGAATCAACGGGAGACCCAGTACTTC

J: TRBJ1-6
V: TRBV2
D: NA
size: NA
CDR3: CASMDRSYNSPLHF
DNA: TGTGCCAGCATGGACAGATCCTATAATTCACCCCTCCACTTT

J: TRBJ2-5
V: TRBV12-5
D: NA
size: NA
CDR3: CASGLGAAGAEETQYF
DNA: TGTGCTAGTGGTTTGGGAGCGGCAGGGGCTGAAGAGACCCAGTACTTC

J: TRBJ2-2
V: TRBV6-6
D: TRBD1
size: NA
CDR3: CASSPPTGDGELFF
DNA: TGTGCCAGCAGCCCTCCGACAGGGGACGGGGAGCTGTTTTTT

J: TRBJ1-3
V: TRBV21-1
D: NA
size: NA
CDR3: CASSGREQGNTIYF
DNA: TGTGCCAGCAGCGGCCGGGAGCAGGGAAACACCATATATTTT

J: TRBJ2-7
V: TRBV11-3
D: TRBD1
size: NA
CDR3: CASGPGQGYEQYF
DNA: TGTGCCAGCGGACCGGGACAGGGCTACGAGCAGTACTTC

J: TRBJ1-1
V: TRBV6-5
D: TRBD1
size: NA
CDR3: CATDRGNTEAFF
DNA: TGTGCCACCGACAGGGGGAACACTGAAGCTTTCTTT

J: TRBJ2-5
V: TRBV5-1
D: TRBD2
size: once
CDR3: CASSLGLAGETQYF
DNA: TGCGCCAGCAGCTTGGGACTAGCGGGGGAGACCCAGTACTTC

J: TRBJ2-1
V: TRBV29-1
D: TRBD2
size: NA
CDR3: CSVEGVASGRVAKYNEQFF
DNA: TGCAGCGTCGAAGGGGTGGCTAGCGGGAGGGTAGCTAAATACAATGAGCAGTTCTTC

J: TRBJ2-7
V: TRBV5-1
D: NA
size: NA
CDR3: CASSLVGGTERYF
DNA: TGCGCCAGCAGCTTGGTAGGCGGAACGGAGCGGTACTTC

J: TRBJ2-2
V: TRBV5-4
D: NA
size: NA
CDR3: CASSDQRTVHGELFF
DNA: TGTGCCAGCAGCGATCAACGGACAGTCCACGGGGAGCTGTTTTTT